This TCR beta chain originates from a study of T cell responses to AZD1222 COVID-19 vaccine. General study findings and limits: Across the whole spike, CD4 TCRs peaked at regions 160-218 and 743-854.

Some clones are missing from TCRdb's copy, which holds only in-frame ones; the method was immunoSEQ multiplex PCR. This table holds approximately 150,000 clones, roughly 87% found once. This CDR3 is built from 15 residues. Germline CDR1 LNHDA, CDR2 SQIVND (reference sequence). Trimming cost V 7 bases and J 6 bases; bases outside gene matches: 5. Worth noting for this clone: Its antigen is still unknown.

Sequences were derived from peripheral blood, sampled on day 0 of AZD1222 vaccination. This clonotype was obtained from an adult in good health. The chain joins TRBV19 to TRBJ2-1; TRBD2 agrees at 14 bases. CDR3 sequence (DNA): TGTGCCAGTAATCCGGGACTAGCGGGAGCCAATGAGCAGTTCTTC. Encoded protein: CASNPGLAGANEQFF.